These T cell receptor beta chains were read from a single sample in a study of T-cell memory formation after mild COVID-19. TCRdb itself ran the 5' RACE reads through MiXCR, one entry per CDR3 protein. The data show 450,000 or so distinct CDR3 sequences, more than 20% seen once. The sequencing input was PBMCs or a T cell subset sorted from them (not recorded which). These receptors were obtained from an adult woman who had mild COVID-19 (a few samples of this study predate the infection). Cell type and time point are not known. Each CDR3 is given with its conserved first and last residue. Fields, in order: J gene, clone size, D gene, V gene, CDR3 DNA, CDR3 protein. A D gene is named only where the DNA matches it firmly. Clone size, where shown, is once, few, many, or a class for clones that have expanded.

J gene: TRBJ2-3; clone size: few; D gene: -; V gene: TRBV20-1; CDR3 DNA: TGCAGTCTAGACCATCGCACAGATACGCAGTATTTT; CDR3 protein: CSLDHRTDTQYF
J gene: TRBJ2-3; clone size: -; D gene: -; V gene: TRBV11-2; CDR3 DNA: TGTGCCAGCAGCTTAAGGACGCCGCTCGTTCCAGATACGCAGTATTTT; CDR3 protein: CASSLRTPLVPDTQYF
J gene: TRBJ1-1; clone size: -; D gene: -; V gene: TRBV29-1; CDR3 DNA: TGCAGCGTTGTATCTCGGTCGTCGAACACTGAAGCTTTCTTT; CDR3 protein: CSVVSRSSNTEAFF
J gene: TRBJ2-1; clone size: few; D gene: TRBD1; V gene: TRBV25-1; CDR3 DNA: TGTGCCAGCCTACCACAGGGGCCCTACAATGAGCAGTTCTTC; CDR3 protein: CASLPQGPYNEQFF
J gene: TRBJ2-7; clone size: once; D gene: TRBD1; V gene: TRBV29-1; CDR3 DNA: TGCAGCGTTGGGGGACAGGGTTCCGAGCAGTACTTC; CDR3 protein: CSVGGQGSEQYF
J gene: TRBJ2-1; clone size: many; D gene: TRBD1; V gene: TRBV5-1; CDR3 DNA: TGCGCCAGCAGCCCCCAGGACAGGACTCGCAATGAGCAGTTCTTC; CDR3 protein: CASSPQDRTRNEQFF
J gene: TRBJ1-2; clone size: -; D gene: TRBD1; V gene: TRBV20-1; CDR3 DNA: TGCAGTGCTAGATTCCACGGACAGGGGGTTGCTAACTATGGCTACACCTTC; CDR3 protein: CSARFHGQGVANYGYTF
J gene: TRBJ1-2; clone size: -; D gene: -; V gene: TRBV24-1; CDR3 DNA: TGTGCCACCAGTGACACGCCGGGACGGCACTACTATGGCTACACCTTC; CDR3 protein: CATSDTPGRHYYGYTF
J gene: TRBJ2-3; clone size: -; D gene: -; V gene: TRBV10-3; CDR3 DNA: TGTGCCATCAGATTGGGACGTACAACTAGCACAGATACGCAGTATTTT; CDR3 protein: CAIRLGRTTSTDTQYF
J gene: TRBJ2-5; clone size: few; D gene: -; V gene: TRBV24-1; CDR3 DNA: TGTGCCACCAGCGGATTGGACCAAGAGACCCAGTACTTC; CDR3 protein: CATSGLDQETQYF
J gene: TRBJ2-7; clone size: few; D gene: -; V gene: TRBV3-1; CDR3 DNA: TGTGCCAGCAGCCAAGTATCCGGGGCATCCTACGAGCAGTACTTC; CDR3 protein: CASSQVSGASYEQYF
J gene: TRBJ2-7; clone size: -; D gene: TRBD1; V gene: TRBV5-1; CDR3 DNA: TGCGCCAGCAGCTTGGGCTGGACAGGAACCTCCTACGAGCAGTACTTC; CDR3 protein: CASSLGWTGTSYEQYF
J gene: TRBJ1-1; clone size: -; D gene: -; V gene: TRBV4-3; CDR3 DNA: TGCGCCAGCAGCCAAGATCCTAATCTCAACACTGAAGCTTTCTTT; CDR3 protein: CASSQDPNLNTEAFF
J gene: TRBJ2-3; clone size: -; D gene: -; V gene: TRBV7-3; CDR3 DNA: TGTGCCAGCAGCTCTACCGGTGGGGGGGCCGGAGTTGCGCAGTATTTT; CDR3 protein: CASSSTGGGAGVAQYF